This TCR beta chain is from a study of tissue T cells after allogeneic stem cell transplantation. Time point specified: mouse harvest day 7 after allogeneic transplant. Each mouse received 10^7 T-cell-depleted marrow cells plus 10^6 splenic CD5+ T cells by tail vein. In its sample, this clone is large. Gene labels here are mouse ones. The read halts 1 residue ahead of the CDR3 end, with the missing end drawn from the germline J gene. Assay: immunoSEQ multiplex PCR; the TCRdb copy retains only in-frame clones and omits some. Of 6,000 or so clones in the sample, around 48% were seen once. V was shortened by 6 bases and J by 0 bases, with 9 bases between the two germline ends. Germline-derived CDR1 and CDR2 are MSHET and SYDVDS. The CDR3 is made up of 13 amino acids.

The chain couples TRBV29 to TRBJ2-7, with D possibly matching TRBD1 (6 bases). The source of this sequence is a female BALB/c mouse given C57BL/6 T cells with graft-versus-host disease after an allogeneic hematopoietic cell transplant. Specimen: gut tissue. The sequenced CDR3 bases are TGTGCTAGCAGCGGGACATTCTCCTATGAACAGTAC. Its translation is CASSGTFSYEQY. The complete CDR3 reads CASSGTFSYEQYF.